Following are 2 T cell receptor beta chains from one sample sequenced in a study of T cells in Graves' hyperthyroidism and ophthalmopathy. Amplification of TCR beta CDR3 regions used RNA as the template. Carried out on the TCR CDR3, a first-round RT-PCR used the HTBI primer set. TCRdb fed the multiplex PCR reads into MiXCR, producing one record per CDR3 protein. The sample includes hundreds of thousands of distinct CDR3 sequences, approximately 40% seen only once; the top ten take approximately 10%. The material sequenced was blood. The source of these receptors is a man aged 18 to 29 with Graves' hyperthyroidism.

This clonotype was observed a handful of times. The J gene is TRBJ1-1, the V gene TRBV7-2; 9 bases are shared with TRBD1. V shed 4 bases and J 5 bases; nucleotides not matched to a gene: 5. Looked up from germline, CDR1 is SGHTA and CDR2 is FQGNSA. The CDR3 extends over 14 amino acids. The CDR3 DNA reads TGTGCCAGCAGCTACCAGACAGGGGGAACTGAAGCTTTCTTT. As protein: CASSYQTGGTEAFF.

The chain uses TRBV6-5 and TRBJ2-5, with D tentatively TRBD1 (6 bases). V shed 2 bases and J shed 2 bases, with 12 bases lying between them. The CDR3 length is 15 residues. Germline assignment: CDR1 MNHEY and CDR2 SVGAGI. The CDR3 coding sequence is TGTGCCAGCAGTTACGAAGGGACAACGCAAGAGACCCAGTACTTC. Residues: CASSYEGTTQETQYF.